The sequence of this TCR beta chain was determined in a study of T cell repertoires in cytomegalovirus infection. One entry per CDR3 protein, called by TCRdb with MiXCR from the reads. Altogether approximately 910,000 distinct CDR3 sequences are present, approximately 32% being singletons, with the ten largest covering under 15%. Concerning this clonotype: Its antigen is as yet unknown.

This CDR3 contains 16 residues. Trimming stripped 0 bases from V and 2 bases from J, with 8 bases between. Germline V gives CDR1 LGHNT, CDR2 FRNRAP. The rearrangement joins TRBV12-5 to TRBJ2-6; the D gene is possibly TRBD1 (5 bases). The specimen comprised cultured CD8+ T cells from PBMCs, sampled from culture after CMV antigen stimulation. The receptor was isolated from a human donor in good health (CMV status not recorded). Some clones in this sample may be carry-over from other donors' samples. The CDR3 is CASGLVRGTGANVLTF. The CDR3 DNA sequence: TGTGCTAGTGGTTTGGTAAGGGGAACTGGGGCCAACGTCCTGACTTTC.